This entry lists 22 T cell receptor beta chains sequenced from one sample in a study of blood T cell repertoires in COVID-19. Sequencing was performed with immunoSEQ multiplex PCR; in TCRdb, only in-frame clones are kept and a portion is missing. The sample contains around 180,000 clones, roughly 80% of which appear only once. The sequencing input was peripheral blood. These receptors originate from a human donor in a cohort sampled during active COVID-19.

This clone was seen only once. The rearrangement uses TRBV7-3 and TRBJ2-3; 11 positions agree with TRBD2. With V trimmed by 5 bases and J by 4 bases, 8 bases remained unmatched. The CDR3 loop spans 16 amino acids. Germline values: CDR1 SGHTA, CDR2 FQGTGA. The CDR3 DNA is TGTGCCAGCAGCCGTAGTATAGCGGGGGGGTCAGATACGCAGTATTTT. The encoded protein is CASSRSIAGGSDTQYF. Combining the CDR3 with reference TRBV7-3 and TRBJ2-3 gives the whole variable domain GAGVSQTPSNKVTEKGKYVELRCDPISGHTALYWYRQSLGQGPEFLIYFQGTGAADDSGLPNDRFFAVRPEGSVSTLKIQRTERGDSAVYLCASSRSIAGGSDTQYFGPGTRLTVL.

The gene calls are TRBV30 and TRBJ1-2; no clear D gene. Germline values: CDR1 GTSNPN, CDR2 SVGIG (reference sequence). Trimming shortened V by 0 bases and J by 10 bases, and 9 bases separated the two germline ends. The CDR3 runs to 11 residues. CDR3 region: CAWSVSFSYTF. DNA of the CDR3: TGTGCCTGGAGTGTATCGTTTTCCTACACCTTC.

V and J are TRBV27 and TRBJ1-5, with 7 bases identical to TRBD1. The V gene's germline CDR1 is MNHEY and CDR2 SMNVEV (reference sequence). The J segment lost 2 bases and the V segment lost 6 bases, leaving 10 bases of the junction unmatched. The length of the CDR3 is 16 residues. The CDR3, as DNA: TGTGCCAGCAGCCGAACAGGGGAGAGAGGCAATCAGCCCCAGCATTTT. It codes for CASSRTGERGNQPQHF.

The genes are TRBV11-2 and TRBJ2-7; 11 bases are a match to TRBD1. This CDR3 is 14 amino acids long. The J segment lost 6 bases and the V segment lost 5 bases, leaving 6 bases of the junction unmatched. CDR1 SGHAT and CDR2 FQNNGV come from the germline V gene. The CDR3 DNA sequence: TGTGCCAGCAGCCCCGGACAGGGGGCGGCCGAGCAGTACTTC. It specifies CASSPGQGAAEQYF.

This clone was seen ten or more times. The gene calls are TRBV5-4 and TRBJ1-2; D might be TRBD1 (5 bases). V was shortened by 4 bases and J by 8 bases, with 12 bases between the two germline ends. The germline V gene has CDR1 SGHNT and CDR2 YYREEE (reference sequence). This CDR3 has 12 residues. CDR3 bases: TGTGCCAGCAGCCCTCAGGGAGGCGGCTACACCTTC. It specifies CASSPQGGGYTF.

CDR3 DNA sequence: TGTGCTAGTGGTTTCTCAGTAGCGGGGGATGAGCAGTACTTC. Translation gives CASGFSVAGDEQYF. The chain is built from TRBV12-5 and TRBJ2-7, with TRBD2 matching over 9 bases. Germline assignment: CDR1 LGHNT and CDR2 FRNRAP. This CDR3 region has 14 residues. Unmatched junction bases numbered 7, after V lost 3 bases and J lost 7 bases.

The chain carries TRBV5-1 and TRBJ2-5; D might be TRBD1 (5 bases). The CDR3 has 15 amino acids. Germline CDR1 SGHRS, CDR2 YFSETQ. With 0 bases removed from V and 5 bases from J, the gap between germline ends came to 14 bases. The CDR3 reads CASSLEGAGWETQYF. The DNA for the CDR3 is TGCGCCAGCAGCTTGGAAGGGGCCGGATGGGAGACCCAGTACTTC. Drawing the rest from reference TRBV5-1 and TRBJ2-5, the complete variable domain is KAGVTQTPRYLIKTRGQQVTLSCSPISGHRSVSWYQQTPGQGLQFLFEYFSETQRNKGNFPGRFSGRQFSNSRSEMNVSTLELGDSALYLCASSLEGAGWETQYFGPGTRLLVL.

The chain carries TRBV7-3 and TRBJ2-2; 7 bases are a match to TRBD1. The V segment lost 5 bases and the J segment 6 bases; nucleotides outside the gene matches: 9. The CDR3 totals 15 residues. Germline loops: CDR1 SGHTA, CDR2 FQGTGA. CDR3 in DNA: TGTGCCAGCAGCACCCAGGGACAGTGGGCCGGGGAGCTGTTTTTT. Protein product: CASSTQGQWAGELFF.

The rearrangement uses TRBV9 and TRBJ1-3; D is unclear. The germline V gene encodes CDR1 SGDLS and CDR2 YYNGEE. Trimming shortened V by 0 bases and J by 1 base, and 11 bases separated the two germline ends. The CDR3 has 16 residues. CDR3 protein: CASSVDSYRSGNTIYF. Here the CDR3 DNA reads TGTGCCAGCAGCGTAGATTCGTACAGATCTGGAAACACCATATATTTT.

The chain has TRBV5-6 and TRBJ2-1, with TRBD2 identical over 8 bases. The CDR3 loop spans 16 amino acids. The germline V gene encodes CDR1 SGHDT and CDR2 YYEEEE. V lost 0 bases and J lost 6; bases outside the gene matches: 8. The CDR3 nucleotides read TGTGCCAGCAGCTTGGAGTCGAGCGGGGGTGCCAATGAGCAGTTCTTC. This codes for CASSLESSGGANEQFF. The entire variable domain, with the rest obtained from reference TRBV5-6 and TRBJ2-1, is as follows: DAGVTQSPTHLIKTRGQQVTLRCSPKSGHDTVSWYQQALGQGPQFIFQYYEEEERQRGNFPDRFSGHQFPNYSSELNVNALLLGDSALYLCASSLESSGGANEQFFGPGTRLTVL.

A few counts support this clone. The chain couples TRBV6-5 to TRBJ1-1; D unresolved. V gave up 6 bases and J gave up 7 bases, with 21 bases separating them. The CDR3 totals 15 residues. Germline CDR1 and CDR2: MNHEY and SVGAGI. CDR3 region: CASSKRGARWIEAFF. CDR3 bases: TGTGCCAGCAGCAAACGGGGTGCCAGGTGGATTGAAGCTTTCTTT.

In this sample, this clone turned up a few times. As DNA, the CDR3 is TGCGCCAGCAGTGAGTCTCCAGGCGTCTGGCAGTTCTTC. Its protein is CASSESPGVWQFF. This rearrangement joins TRBV10-1 to TRBJ2-1, with D uncertain. V lost 0 bases, J lost 12 bases, and 12 bases lay in between. This CDR3 has 13 residues. Germline CDR1 reads WNHNN; CDR2 reads SYGVQD (reference sequence).

The CDR3 protein is CASSLVVPTGVNFSPLHF. CDR3 bases: TGTGCCAGCAGCTTAGTGGTTCCTACAGGGGTCAACTTTTCACCCCTCCACTTT. This chain joins TRBV11-2 and TRBJ1-6; TRBD1 aligns across 7 bases. Germline trimming cut 1 base from V and 9 bases from J; bases unmatched to any gene: 15. Germline V gene sequence: CDR1 SGHAT, CDR2 FQNNGV. This CDR3 is built from 18 residues.

The chain has TRBV7-9 and TRBJ1-3; D is undetermined. Germline CDR1 and CDR2: SEHNR and FQNEAQ (reference sequence). This CDR3 has 14 amino acids. The V gene lost 5 bases and the J gene lost 0 bases, with 8 bases spanning the gap. CDR3 in amino acids: CASSQQSSGNTIYF. CDR3 bases: TGTGCCAGCAGCCAACAGAGCTCTGGAAACACCATATATTTT.

V and J are TRBV2 and TRBJ2-1; 10 positions match TRBD1. The CDR3 loop spans 15 amino acids. Germline-derived CDR1 and CDR2 are SNHLY and FYNNEI. V dropped 5 bases and J dropped 7; count of bases not matched to a gene: 8. The CDR3 reads CASSIPGQGFNEQFF. In DNA, the CDR3 is TGTGCCAGCAGTATACCGGGACAGGGGTTTAATGAGCAGTTCTTC. The variable domain in full, completed from reference TRBV2 and TRBJ2-1, reads EPEVTQTPSHQVTQMGQEVILRCVPISNHLYFYWYRQILGQKVEFLVSFYNNEISEKSEIFDDQFSVERPDGSNFTLKIRSTKLEDSAMYFCASSIPGQGFNEQFFGPGTRLTVL.

The chain is built from TRBV6-5 and TRBJ2-7; D gene ambiguous. Germline V gene data show CDR1 as MNHEY and CDR2 as SVGAGI. V was trimmed by 8 bases and J by 0 bases, leaving 8 bases between them. This CDR3 has 12 residues. CDR3 nucleotide sequence: TGTGCCAGCGCGGCGAGCTCCTACGAGCAGTACTTC. Its protein is CASAASSYEQYF.

A few counts support this clone. The CDR3 DNA is TGCGCCAGCAGGTCCGGGACAGGGGGAGTCCGGCTGTCCACCGGGGAGCTGTTTTTT. As protein: CASRSGTGGVRLSTGELFF. The genes are TRBV5-1 and TRBJ2-2; 11 bases map to TRBD1. Germline CDR1 and CDR2: SGHRS and YFSETQ. J was trimmed by 4 bases and V by 5 bases; bases with no gene match: 16. The CDR3 is made up of 19 amino acids.

J is TRBJ2-7 and V is TRBV28; D is ambiguous. Trimming removed 1 base at V and 0 bases at J, with 25 bases between. The CDR3 extends over 20 amino acids. The germline V gene encodes CDR1 MDHEN and CDR2 SYDVKM. CDR3: CASSLYSPPLLVPSSYEQYF. DNA for the CDR3: TGTGCCAGCAGTTTATACAGCCCACCTCTTTTAGTGCCGAGCTCCTACGAGCAGTACTTC.

V gene TRBV6-6 combines with J gene TRBJ1-2, with 9 bases lining up with TRBD1. CDR1 and CDR2 from the germline V gene are MNHNY and SVGAGI (reference sequence). The junction had 8 bases not matched to a gene; V was cut back by 7 bases and J by 8 bases. This CDR3 has 13 residues. In DNA, the CDR3 is TGTGCCAGCACCCTCGGGACAGGGATCGGCTACACCTTC. It yields the protein CASTLGTGIGYTF.

The chain combines TRBV10-1 with TRBJ1-1, with unresolved D. Germline V gene lookup returns CDR1 WNHNN and CDR2 SYGVQD (reference sequence). V was cut by 2 bases and J by 4 bases, with 11 bases left in between. The CDR3 sequence is 14 residues long. CDR3 residues: CASSEVGEGTEAFF. CDR3 DNA sequence: TGCGCCAGCAGTGAGGTTGGAGAGGGCACTGAAGCTTTCTTT.

The chain combines TRBV7-9 with TRBJ1-5, with D perhaps matching TRBD1 (5 bases). The CDR3 runs 17 residues. Trimming took off 0 bases at V and 2 bases at J, with 14 bases between the two ends. CDR1 and CDR2 from the germline V gene are SEHNR and FQNEAQ (reference sequence). DNA for the CDR3: TGTGCCAGCAGCTTAGCGGTAGGGGCAGGCGGCAATCAGCCCCAGCATTTT. Residues: CASSLAVGAGGNQPQHF.

The CDR3 protein is CASSLGGYGYTF. CDR3 bases: TGCGCCAGCAGCTTGGGAGGTTATGGCTACACCTTC. The chain employs TRBV5-1 and TRBJ1-2, with D uncertain. Germline CDR1 reads SGHRS; CDR2 reads YFSETQ. This CDR3 has 12 residues. The ends were cut back, 0 bases at V and 5 bases at J, with 5 bases in the middle.